This T cell receptor (beta chain) was captured in a study of blood T cell repertoires in COVID-19. Overall study: The United States, Italy and Spain were the sources of the acute and convalescent COVID-19 samples. T cells, B-cell-depleted T cells, or PBMCs provided the cDNA or gDNA that served as material.

The CDR3 has 15 residues. Germline V gives CDR1 SNHLY, CDR2 FYNNEI. V lost 3 bases and J lost 7, with 13 bases in between. In the authors' methods: Amplifying reference gene primers gave estimates of nucleated cell counts. The assay was immunoSEQ multiplex PCR, and TCRdb's table has in-frame clones only and misses some. V and J calls and clone size are given by that table; D and trimming were obtained from the DNA. The sample lists about 380,000 clones, 85% seen once, with 3% to 4.5% in the top ten. The sequence came from a woman between 18 and 30 years old with acute or convalescent COVID-19. The sequenced material came from peripheral blood. The J gene is TRBJ1-6, the V gene TRBV2, with unresolved D. CDR3 loop: CASSEGRTFNSPLHF. The DNA of the CDR3 is TGTGCCAGCAGTGAGGGCAGAACATTCAATTCACCCCTCCACTTT.